This TCR beta chain comes out of a study of T cell repertoires in aging, cancer and after chemotherapy. Across the whole study: Donor ages fell into six groups from 30 or younger up to 70 or older.

A mixed TRB-A/B primer pool amplified rearranged TRB by multiplex touch-down PCR. TCRdb processed the multiplex PCR reads anew with MiXCR; each CDR3 protein has one entry. The table shows some 2,700 distinct CDR3 sequences, with roughly 60% occurring only once. Peripheral blood genomic DNA, not sorted cells or RNA, was the template. General study findings and limits: Median generation probability rose over the chemotherapy interval in each cancer cohort, suggesting rebound thymic output.

Concerning this clonotype: The target antigen is unknown.

Trimming removed 0 bases at V and 4 bases at J, with 6 bases between. Germline V gene sequence: CDR1 ENHRY, CDR2 SYGVKD. This CDR3 region has 13 residues. The sequenced material came from blood. The chain combines TRBV10-3 with TRBJ1-2; D unclear. This TCR was recovered from a human donor with a blood cancer. Written as DNA, the CDR3 is TGTGCCATCAGTGAGTCTGGAGGCTATGGCTACACCTTC. This gives the protein CAISESGGYGYTF.